The rows below give T cell receptor beta chains drawn from one sample of a study of blood T cell repertoires in COVID-19. TCRdb's table, derived via immunoSEQ multiplex PCR, lists solely in-frame clones and lacks some. The data contain tens of thousands of clones, more than 85% of them singletons. Sequenced input: peripheral blood. The origin of the receptors is a man aged 55-75 years with acute or convalescent COVID-19. The CDR3 runs from the conserved cysteine through the conserved F or W. A D gene is named only where the DNA matches it firmly.

cdr3_length d_call j_call v_call cdr3_aa
13 TRBD1 TRBJ1-1 TRBV19 CASSTHRGTEAFF
13 - TRBJ1-2 TRBV7-2 CASSLTGVIGYTF
18 TRBD2 TRBJ2-1 TRBV5-8 CASSLRGPGGMRRNEQFF
15 - TRBJ1-6 TRBV7-2 CASSPQGPNNSPLHF
14 - TRBJ1-3 TRBV7-2 CASSFQVAGNTIYF
15 TRBD2 TRBJ2-3 TRBV3-1/TRBV3-2 CASSQVGGRLDTQYF
12 - TRBJ1-1 TRBV30 CAWTTANTEAFF
16 TRBD2 TRBJ2-1 TRBV7-9 CASLETVGSGGGEQFF
14 - TRBJ2-1 TRBV7-9 CASSLVAENNEQFF
12 - TRBJ2-7 TRBV6-5 CASSTGFSEQYF
18 TRBD1 TRBJ1-5 TRBV28 CASSSRRDSSLANQPQHF
15 TRBD1 TRBJ2-3 TRBV29-1 CSVEGTEGGRDTQYF
22 - TRBJ1-5 TRBV6-4 CASSDPGVVWAGGGGSNQPQHF
15 TRBD1 TRBJ2-7 TRBV9 CASSPSPGGSYEQYF
17 - TRBJ2-1 TRBV7-9 CASSFVPGGRATNEQFF
14 - TRBJ1-4 TRBV11-2 CASSLIQGSEKLFF
14 - TRBJ1-1 TRBV6-5 CASSYGASDTEAFF
13 - TRBJ1-2 TRBV29-1 CSVELPDSYGYTF
14 TRBD1 TRBJ2-2 TRBV27 CASRFQGAGEELFF
16 TRBD1 TRBJ1-5 TRBV6-1 CASSEGQGASNQPQHF